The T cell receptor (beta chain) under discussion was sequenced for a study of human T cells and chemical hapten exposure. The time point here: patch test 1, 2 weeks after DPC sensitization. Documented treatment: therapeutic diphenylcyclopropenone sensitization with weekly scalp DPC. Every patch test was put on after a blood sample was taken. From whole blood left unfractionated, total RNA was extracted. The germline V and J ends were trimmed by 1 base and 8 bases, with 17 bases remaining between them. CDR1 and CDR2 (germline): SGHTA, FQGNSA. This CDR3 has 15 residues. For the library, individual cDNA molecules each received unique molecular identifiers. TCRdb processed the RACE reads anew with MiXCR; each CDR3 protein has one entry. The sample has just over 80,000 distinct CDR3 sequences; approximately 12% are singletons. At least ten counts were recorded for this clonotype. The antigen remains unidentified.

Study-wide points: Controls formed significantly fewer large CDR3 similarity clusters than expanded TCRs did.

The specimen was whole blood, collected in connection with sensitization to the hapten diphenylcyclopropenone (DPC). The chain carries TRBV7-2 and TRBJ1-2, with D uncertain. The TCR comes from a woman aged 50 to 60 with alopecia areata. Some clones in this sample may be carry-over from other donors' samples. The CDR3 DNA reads TGTGCCAGCAGCTTAGTGCTTGGTGGCCATGAGGGCTACACCTTC. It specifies CASSLVLGGHEGYTF.